The source of this T cell receptor (beta chain) is a study of T cell repertoires in ileal Crohn's disease. Notes on this clone: Its antigen remains unidentified.

The study, taken as a whole, reports: Every patient over 26.8% clonality showed endoscopic recurrence.

Measured with immunoSEQ multiplex PCR; TCRdb has only the in-frame clones, and not every one. The sample holds 15,000 to 20,000 clones; 85% to 95% are singletons and the top ten take around 3.7%. CDR3 length: 14 residues. CDR1 is SNHLY, CDR2 FYNNEI, per germline. Trimming took 8 bases from V and 8 from J; bases not matched to a gene: 11. This sequence was found in an adult with Crohn's disease. This chain joins TRBV2 and TRBJ1-4; 7 bases line up with TRBD1. Input material: ileal tissue. In nucleotides, the CDR3 is TGTGCCAGCGTACGACAGGGTTCCGACGAAAAACTGTTTTTT. It codes for CASVRQGSDEKLFF.